Sequencing of this TCR beta chain was carried out in a study of CD8 T cells in Susac syndrome (dated by TCRdb to between 2019 and 2020). With regard to the full study: The study used repertoire sequencing to test whether antigen drove CD8+ T cell activation and differentiation in Susac syndrome. The study compared CD8+ T cell repertoire clonality among 12 healthy donors, roughly 14 Susac syndrome patients and roughly 16 multiple sclerosis patients. The full study reports these points: The number of individuals in the TCR sequencing and HLA analysis was recognized as being relatively small.

The CDR1 and CDR2 encoded by the germline V gene are ENHRY and SYGVKD. The CDR3 holds 13 amino acids from the cysteine to the phenylalanine. CDR3 DNA is the only sequence kept; it has 39 bases, read in frame from the first base. The V end loses 0 bases and the J end loses 5 bases, and a stretch of 7 bases separates them. RNA was extracted using the RNeasy kit, and about 0.45 to 1 microgram was reverse transcribed with random hexamers. The immunoSEQ multiplex PCR assay, which covers 54 Vbeta and 13 Jbeta segments, was used to amplify TCR beta CDR3 regions. PCR amplification bias was corrected by using a synthetic template baseline for primer optimization and computational correction. The paper's processing steps were these. Reads were assigned to V, D and J genes according to IMGT and analyzed in immunoSEQ Analyzer, with only productive sequences retained. To calculate clonality, Shannon entropy was normalized by log2 of the number of productive unique sequences and then subtracted from one. Public and private clones were assessed among the 100 most prevalent clones of each patient and control. Clones were defined as Susac-specific when absent from the healthy and MS cohorts, from about 1,100 published viral clones and from other ImmuneACCESS disease sequences. Clones were called with MiXCR by TCRdb after fastp trimmed the public reads at Q25, and only in-frame beta chains were retained. Rows are combined by CDR3 protein, so each entry shows the most common genes and DNA. These V and J calls rely on TCRdb rather than the paper's analysis. The sample records 110,000 or so distinct CDR3 sequences, 80% to 95% of which are singletons. The ten most abundant clones make up about 0.12% of the sample.

High-throughput TCR beta sequencing profiled peripheral blood CD8+ and CD4+ T cells from healthy donors, Susac syndrome patients and multiple sclerosis patients. Healthy donors were included as age- and sex-matched controls. CD8+ TEMRA cells were enriched by FACS, while bulk CD8+ and CD4+ T cells were purified by magnetic negative isolation. Blood was drawn into EDTA tubes, processed within 24 hours, and PBMCs were isolated by density gradient centrifugation. PBMCs intended for TCR sequencing were cryopreserved in liquid nitrogen and thawed later in a water bath at 37 degrees C. Purity of sorted or isolated CD4+, CD8+ and CD8+ TEMRA cells was at least 90%. On this clonotype itself: Its antigen is unknown. No base qualities exist here, and no much larger clone lies one base off it.

The clonotype comes from a human donor in good health. The rearranged segments are TRBV10-3 and TRBJ2-5, with the D segment identity uncertain. Sequences were obtained from CD8+ T cells from PBMCs. Here the CDR3 is given as CAISESGWETQYF. The base sequence is TGTGCCATCAGTGAGTCGGGGTGGGAGACCCAGTACTTC.